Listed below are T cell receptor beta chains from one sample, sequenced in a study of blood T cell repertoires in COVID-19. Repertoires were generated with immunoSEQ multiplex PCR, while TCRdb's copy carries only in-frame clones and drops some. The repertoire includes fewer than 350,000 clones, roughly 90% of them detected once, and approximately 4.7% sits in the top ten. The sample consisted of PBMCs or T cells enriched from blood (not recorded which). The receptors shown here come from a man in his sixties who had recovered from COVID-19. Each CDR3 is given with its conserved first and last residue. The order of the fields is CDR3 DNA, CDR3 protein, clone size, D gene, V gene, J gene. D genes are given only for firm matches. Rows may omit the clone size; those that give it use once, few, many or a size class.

TGTGCCAGCAACTCAGAGTCTCGGGTTTACACTGAAGCTTTCTTT	CASNSESRVYTEAFF	.	.	TRBV27	TRBJ1-1
TGCGCCAGCAGCTTGGAGGGGGGGAGCAATCAGCCCCAGCATTTT	CASSLEGGSNQPQHF	once	.	TRBV5-1	TRBJ1-5
TGTGCCAGCAGTCAAGGGACAGGGGGTCTCTTGGATACGCAGTATTTT	CASSQGTGGLLDTQYF	.	TRBD1	TRBV28	TRBJ2-3
TGTGCCAGCAGTTTTTTGGGGGGGGGTGGCAGGGTAGAGACCCAGTACTTC	CASSFLGGGGRVETQYF	.	TRBD2	TRBV27	TRBJ2-5
TGTGCCAGCAGTTTATCAGGGGGTGGTGGCTACACCTTC	CASSLSGGGGYTF	.	TRBD1	TRBV28	TRBJ1-2
TGTGCCTGGAGTGTACCGGACAGGGGCACCTCACCCCTCCACTTT	CAWSVPDRGTSPLHF	.	TRBD1	TRBV30	TRBJ1-6
TGTGCCAGCAGCCGAGCGGGACTCCTGAACACTGAAGCTTTCTTT	CASSRAGLLNTEAFF	.	.	TRBV3-1/TRBV3-2	TRBJ1-1
TGTGCTAGCAGCGCCGGGACAGCGAGCTCTGGAAACACCATATATTTT	CASSAGTASSGNTIYF	few	TRBD1	TRBV7-7	TRBJ1-3
TGTGCCACCAGTGGAAGACAGGGCGACTACAATGAGCAGTTCTTC	CATSGRQGDYNEQFF	few	TRBD1	TRBV24-1	TRBJ2-1
TGTGCCAGCAGTTTATGGAGTCAGGGGTCGTCCCTAGTTGAGCAGTACTTC	CASSLWSQGSSLVEQYF	few	.	TRBV28	TRBJ2-7
TGTGCCAGCAGTTTAGTGGGACAGAGTAATCAGCCCCAGCATTTT	CASSLVGQSNQPQHF	.	TRBD1	TRBV27	TRBJ1-5
TGTGCCAGCAGCGCAGGGGCCTGGGAGCAGTACTTC	CASSAGAWEQYF	.	.	TRBV6-2/TRBV6-3	TRBJ2-7
TGTGCCAGCAGCGAAGGGACAGGGGGCCAAGAGACCCAGTACTTC	CASSEGTGGQETQYF	.	TRBD1	TRBV9	TRBJ2-5
TGTGCCAGCAGTTACCAACTAGATTTGAATGAGCAGTTCTTC	CASSYQLDLNEQFF	.	.	TRBV6-6	TRBJ2-1
TGCGCCAGCAGCTCAACTAGCGGGGGTTACGAGCAGTACTTC	CASSSTSGGYEQYF	.	TRBD2	TRBV5-1	TRBJ2-7
TGCAGCGTTGTGGACAGGTACTCCTACAATGAGCAGTTCTTC	CSVVDRYSYNEQFF	.	TRBD1	TRBV29-1	TRBJ2-1
TGTGCCAGCAGTTTGCTAGCGGTCAATTCACCCCTCCACTTT	CASSLLAVNSPLHF	.	.	TRBV28	TRBJ1-6
TGTGCCAGCAGCTCGGGTGGCGGGGCGCAGGGCTATGGCTACACCTTC	CASSSGGGAQGYGYTF	.	.	TRBV9	TRBJ1-2
TGTGCCAGCACCCCGACTAGCTTCGGTCCCGGGGAGCTGTTTTTT	CASTPTSFGPGELFF	.	TRBD2	TRBV6-5	TRBJ2-2
TGTGCCAGCAGCCGTCGGAGAGTCCAAGAGACCCAGTACTTC	CASSRRRVQETQYF	.	.	TRBV28	TRBJ2-5
TGTGCCAGCAGTGAGAACAGAATACTAGACTACGAGCAGTACTTC	CASSENRILDYEQYF	.	.	TRBV6-1	TRBJ2-7
TGTGCCAGCAGGGCGACAGTTATGAGTGGAAACACCATATATTTT	CASRATVMSGNTIYF	.	.	TRBV2	TRBJ1-3
TGTGCCAGCACCCCCTTTTGGGGCCTTAGAGGCAATCAGCCCCAGCATTTT	CASTPFWGLRGNQPQHF	.	.	TRBV28	TRBJ1-5
TGTGCCAGCAGTTTATACGGCGGGAGGACAGATACGCAGTATTTT	CASSLYGGRTDTQYF	.	TRBD2	TRBV28	TRBJ2-3
TGTGCCAGTAGTAAACAGGGTAGCGATGAGCAGTTCTTC	CASSKQGSDEQFF	.	.	TRBV19	TRBJ2-1
TGTGCCAGCAGCTACCCCGTTCGGACTAGCGGGAGAAGGAATGAGCAGTTCTTC	CASSYPVRTSGRRNEQFF	.	TRBD2	TRBV5-8	TRBJ2-1
TGTGCCAGCAGCTTGATAGCCGTTGCGAAGAGGCAGTATTTT	CASSLIAVAKRQYF	once	.	TRBV7-9	TRBJ2-3
TGCGCCAGCAGATACACCGGGACAGAAGAGACCCAGTACTTC	CASRYTGTEETQYF	.	TRBD1	TRBV5-1	TRBJ2-5
TGTGCCAGCAGTCCAAGGGGGAGGGCCGTTGATGAGCAGTTCTTC	CASSPRGRAVDEQFF	few	.	TRBV28	TRBJ2-1
TGTGCCAGCAGTGACACGGGAGGCTCCTACAATGAGCAGTTCTTC	CASSDTGGSYNEQFF	.	TRBD2	TRBV2	TRBJ2-1
TGTGCCAGCAGCTTCGGGGGGCGACTATATGGCTACACCTTC	CASSFGGRLYGYTF	.	.	TRBV7-3	TRBJ1-2
TGTGCCAGCCGAGCGCTAGTAGATACGCAGTATTTT	CASRALVDTQYF	.	.	TRBV28	TRBJ2-3
TGCGCCAGCAGTGGGCGGGAGCGAGGGACCCAGTACTTC	CASSGRERGTQYF	.	TRBD2	TRBV10-2	TRBJ2-5
TGTGCCAGCAGTTTAATTCAGGTGAATTCACCCCTCCACTTT	CASSLIQVNSPLHF	.	.	TRBV28	TRBJ1-6
TGTGCCAGCTCTCTAACTAGACAGGGAAGCTCCTATAATTCACCCCTCCACTTT	CASSLTRQGSSYNSPLHF	once	TRBD1	TRBV18	TRBJ1-6
TGTGCCAGCAGCTCATTAGCGGGTTCCTACAATGAGCAGTTCTTC	CASSSLAGSYNEQFF	.	TRBD2	TRBV7-2	TRBJ2-1
TGTGCCAGCAGTTCCCAATCTCGCAGGGGGCAGGGCTACACCTTC	CASSSQSRRGQGYTF	.	TRBD1	TRBV6-5	TRBJ1-2
TGCGCCAGCAGCTCACAGGGCGGTAATTCACCCCTCCACTTT	CASSSQGGNSPLHF	.	.	TRBV5-1	TRBJ1-6
TGCGCCAGCAGCTTCACCTCTACGACCGGGGAGCTGTTTTTT	CASSFTSTTGELFF	.	.	TRBV5-1	TRBJ2-2
TGTGCCAGCAGCGTAGGTAGGAGTGGTCAGGGGCTCGAGCAGTACTTC	CASSVGRSGQGLEQYF	.	.	TRBV9	TRBJ2-7
TGCAGCGTTGAAGGCGCGTCGACCGTCGACAATGACTCTGGAAACACCATATATTTT	CSVEGASTVDNDSGNTIYF	.	.	TRBV29-1	TRBJ1-3
TGCACCCTGAGACAGGGAAATGGCTACACCTTC	CTLRQGNGYTF	.	TRBD1	TRBV20-1	TRBJ1-2
TGTGCCAGCAGTCACCGTCAGGGTTACGAGCAGTACTTC	CASSHRQGYEQYF	once	.	TRBV11-2	TRBJ2-7
TGTGCCACCAGCATTCAAAGCGGGGGGGATGAGTATTTT	CATSIQSGGDEYF	.	TRBD2	TRBV15	TRBJ2-3
TGCAGCGTTGAAACAGGGGTGGGCTCACCCCTCCACTTT	CSVETGVGSPLHF	.	TRBD1	TRBV29-1	TRBJ1-6
TGTGCCAGCAGTTTCGGGACAGGGGTTCATAAGAACACTGAAGCTTTCTTT	CASSFGTGVHKNTEAFF	.	TRBD1	TRBV28	TRBJ1-1
TGTGCCAGCAGCCCGCCACTAGCGGGAGTGGATCCAGATACGCAGTATTTT	CASSPPLAGVDPDTQYF	.	TRBD2	TRBV7-9	TRBJ2-3
TGCGCCAGCAGCCAAGATATCAGGGGACCCTTCTACAATGAGCAGTTCTTC	CASSQDIRGPFYNEQFF	.	.	TRBV4-1	TRBJ2-1